The 23 T cell receptor beta chains reported below all come from one sample, sequenced in a study of blood T cell repertoires in COVID-19. TCRdb's copy holds only in-frame clones and misses some; the assay was immunoSEQ multiplex PCR. This table holds fewer than 300,000 clones, about nine tenths found once. The sequenced sample was peripheral blood. The receptors originated from a middle-aged man who had recovered from COVID-19.

This chain joins TRBV18 and TRBJ2-7; 9 bases are a match to TRBD2. The trim removed 0 bases at V and 3 bases at J, leaving 3 bases unmatched. CDR3 length equals 15 residues. Germline CDR1 KGHSH, CDR2 LQKENI. DNA of the CDR3: TGTGCCAGCTCACCACCTGGCGGGAGGGACTACGAGCAGTACTTC. It specifies CASSPPGGRDYEQYF.

The chain combines TRBV19 with TRBJ2-1; TRBD2 agrees at 10 bases. The CDR3 covers 14 residues. Germline loops: CDR1 LNHDA, CDR2 SQIVND (reference sequence). V shed 7 bases, J shed 3 bases, and the junction held 3 bases outside the gene matches. For the CDR3, the DNA is TGTGCCAGTAAGAAGCGGGAGGGCTACAATGAGCAGTTCTTC. Residues: CASKKREGYNEQFF.

This chain joins TRBV6-1 and TRBJ1-1, with 8 nucleotides matching TRBD1. The CDR3 is 15 amino acids. Germline assignment: CDR1 MNHNS and CDR2 SASEGT. The trim removed 1 base at V and 6 bases at J, leaving 7 bases unmatched. CDR3 in DNA: TGTGCCAGCAGTGAAGAGGAGACAGGGGTTTCTGAAGCTTTCTTT. This codes for CASSEEETGVSEAFF.

This chain connects TRBV7-2 to TRBJ2-2; no clear D. Trimming pared 1 base from V and 8 bases from J, leaving 17 bases between. The CDR3 covers 16 residues. Germline CDR1 SGHTA, CDR2 FQGNSA. This chain's CDR3 is CASSLVVPPTGGELFF. DNA for the CDR3: TGTGCCAGCAGCTTAGTAGTCCCGCCGACTGGGGGGGAGCTGTTTTTT.

This chain links TRBV9 with TRBJ2-3; D might be TRBD2 (6 bases). CDR1 is SGDLS and CDR2 is YYNGEE in the germline V gene. The ends were cut back, 4 bases at V and 8 bases at J, with 11 bases in the middle. There are 12 residues in the CDR3. As DNA, the CDR3 is TGTGCCAGCAGCCGGCTGGAGGGTACGCAGTATTTT. Translated: CASSRLEGTQYF.

This clone was counted only a few times. The V gene is TRBV25-1, the J gene TRBJ2-1, with 10 bases aligning to TRBD2. The germline V gene has CDR1 MGHDK and CDR2 SYGVNS. After removal of 10 bases from V and 10 bases from J, the junction contained 10 bases not matched to a gene. This CDR3 has 13 residues. The CDR3, as DNA: TGTGCCACCCAGGGTTCTAGCGGGGGAGAGCAGTTCTTC. Its translation: CATQGSSGGEQFF.

V gene TRBV10-3 combines with J gene TRBJ2-3; 9 positions match TRBD2. V shed 3 bases, J shed 4 bases, and the junction held 5 bases outside the gene matches. In germline, CDR1 is ENHRY, CDR2 SYGVKD. The CDR3 sequence is 15 residues long. As DNA, the CDR3 is TGTGCCATCAGTGATACAGCGGGAGGAGCAGATACGCAGTATTTT. Translating gives CAISDTAGGADTQYF.

The V call is TRBV5-1, the J call TRBJ2-7; TRBD2 aligns across 7 bases. This CDR3 is 16 amino acids long. With V trimmed by 0 bases and J by 2 bases, 8 bases remained unmatched. Germline-derived CDR1 and CDR2 are SGHRS and YFSETQ. Here the CDR3 reads CASSLALTSLTYEQYF. CDR3 in DNA: TGCGCCAGCAGCTTGGCTTTGACTAGCCTCACCTACGAGCAGTACTTC.

The J gene is TRBJ2-1, the V gene TRBV1; TRBD2 was called by the table and not checked on the DNA. TRBV1 is shown as a pseudogene. This CDR3 has 18 residues. The CDR3 sequence is CTSSPIPPLAGAINEQFF. As DNA, the CDR3 is TGCACCAGCAGCCCGATCCCGCCCCTAGCGGGAGCGATCAATGAGCAGTTCTTC.

The chain couples TRBV5-1 to TRBJ1-4, with 8 nucleotides matching TRBD1. Germline CDR1 and CDR2: SGHRS and YFSETQ. This CDR3 has 16 residues. Trimming at V came to 0 bases and at J to 4 bases, leaving 5 bases not matched to a gene. For the CDR3, the DNA is TGCGCCAGCAGCTTGGGGACAGGGTTAGGTAATGAAAAACTGTTTTTT. Protein: CASSLGTGLGNEKLFF.

The chain has TRBV14 and TRBJ1-6, with a weak D call TRBD1 (5 bases). CDR1 SGHDN and CDR2 FVKESK come from the germline V gene. This CDR3 is 14 amino acids long. Trimming stripped 3 bases from V and 6 bases from J, with 9 bases between. DNA of the CDR3: TGTGCCAGCAGCCATGGGGGGGGTAATTCACCCCTCCACTTT. Protein product: CASSHGGGNSPLHF.

This clone was detected once. This chain uses TRBV3-1 (or the pseudogene TRBV3-2) with TRBJ2-7, with 11 bases that match TRBD2. CDR3 length: 15 amino acids. With 3 bases clipped from V and 3 bases from J, the junction kept 4 bases outside the gene matches. Per the germline V gene, CDR1 is LGHDT and CDR2 is YNNKEL (reference sequence). CDR3 region: CASSHLGTSGYEQYF. CDR3 in DNA: TGTGCCAGCAGCCACCTCGGGACTAGCGGCTACGAGCAGTACTTC.

The chain combines TRBV5-1 with TRBJ2-1; D ambiguous. The CDR3 sequence is 15 residues long. CDR1 SGHRS and CDR2 YFSETQ come from the germline V gene. Trimming shortened V by 0 bases and J by 0 bases, and 7 bases separated the two germline ends. The CDR3 here is CASSLDVSSYNEQFF. The CDR3 DNA sequence: TGCGCCAGCAGCTTGGACGTTAGCTCCTACAATGAGCAGTTCTTC.

The chain combines TRBV2 with TRBJ2-5; no firm D call. The germline V gene has CDR1 SNHLY and CDR2 FYNNEI. V shed 3 bases and J shed 2 bases, with 10 bases lying between them. CDR3 length: 14 residues. The CDR3 DNA is TGTGCCAGCAGTGACTTGTATTCTCAAGAGACCCAGTACTTC. Amino acid sequence: CASSDLYSQETQYF.

The J gene is TRBJ2-3, the V gene TRBV20-1; D perhaps matches TRBD1 (5 bases). CDR1 is DFQATT and CDR2 is SNEGSKA in the germline V gene (reference sequence). The CDR3 sequence is 16 residues long. Between the trimmed V and J ends, which lost 3 bases and 3 bases, there was a span of 19 bases. In DNA form, the CDR3 reads TGCAGTGCTAGTTCCTCCGGTCAGGGTTTAACAGATACGCAGTATTTT. This sequence encodes CSASSSGQGLTDTQYF.

This chain uses TRBV6-6 with TRBJ1-2, with D possibly being TRBD1 (5 bases). Trimming removed 6 bases from V and 0 bases from J, with 17 bases in between. Germline CDR1 reads MNHNY; CDR2 reads SVGAGI (reference sequence). This CDR3 is built from 16 residues. The CDR3 is CASSHPPGLANYGYTF. The DNA of the CDR3 is TGTGCCAGCAGCCACCCTCCGGGACTCGCTAACTATGGCTACACCTTC.

The chain employs TRBV6-6 and TRBJ1-2, with 7 bases lining up with TRBD1. The V and J ends lost 7 bases and 4 bases, in that order; junction bases with no gene match: 9. The CDR3 has 14 residues. From germline, CDR1 is MNHNY and CDR2 SVGAGI (reference sequence). CDR3 DNA sequence: TGTGCCAGCAACTTACAGGGGTTGGGCTATGGCTACACCTTC. As protein: CASNLQGLGYGYTF.

The chain couples TRBV3-1 (or the pseudogene TRBV3-2) to TRBJ1-5; TRBD1 agrees at 7 bases. This CDR3 has 17 amino acids. V lost 0 bases to trimming and J lost 3 bases; unmatched junction nucleotides: 8. CDR1 and CDR2 (germline): LGHDT, YNNKEL (reference sequence). The CDR3 DNA follows: TGTGCCAGCAGCCAAGACGGACAGGTCCCCTTCAATCAGCCCCAGCATTTT. It encodes CASSQDGQVPFNQPQHF.

J is TRBJ1-5 and V is TRBV18, with TRBD1 matching 8 bases. From germline, CDR1 is KGHSH and CDR2 LQKENI. The J segment lost 7 bases and the V segment lost 2 bases, leaving 4 bases of the junction unmatched. The CDR3 extends over 14 amino acids. The DNA of the CDR3 is TGTGCCAGCTCACCAGACAGGGGCCTACAGCCCCAGCATTTT. Translating gives CASSPDRGLQPQHF.

The chain carries TRBV7-2 and TRBJ2-3; 7 bases map to TRBD1. V was pared by 6 bases and J by 2 bases, with 5 bases of the junction left unmatched. CDR3 size: 14 residues. Germline V lookup: CDR1 SGHTA, CDR2 FQGNSA. CDR3 nucleotide sequence: TGTGCCAGCAGTTGGGACAGAGTCACAGATACGCAGTATTTT. This translates into CASSWDRVTDTQYF.

The chain has TRBV30 and TRBJ2-1; 9 bases fit TRBD2. Trimming at V came to 5 bases and at J to 5 bases, leaving 4 bases not matched to a gene. This CDR3 has 13 amino acids. The germline CDR1 and CDR2 sequences are GTSNPN and SVGIG (reference sequence). CDR3 DNA: TGTGCCTGGGCCTCTAGCGGGGACAATGAGCAGTTCTTC. The encoded protein is CAWASSGDNEQFF.

The chain couples TRBV19 to TRBJ2-1; TRBD1 might be the D (5 bases). Germline V gene sequence: CDR1 LNHDA, CDR2 SQIVND (reference sequence). There are 15 residues in the CDR3. Trimming removed 3 bases at V and 3 bases at J, with 12 bases between. The CDR3 spells CASSIRQGNYNEQFF. The CDR3, as DNA: TGTGCCAGTAGTATCCGGCAGGGAAACTACAATGAGCAGTTCTTC.

This sequence joins TRBV6-6 and TRBJ2-1; weak D call: TRBD2 (6 bases). Trimming took off 0 bases at V and 4 bases at J, with 13 bases between the two ends. This CDR3 contains 16 residues. Germline V gene lookup returns CDR1 MNHNY and CDR2 SVGAGI (reference sequence). The CDR3 protein is CASSYSTGRGYNEQFF. CDR3 coding DNA: TGTGCCAGCAGTTACTCGACGGGGCGGGGTTACAATGAGCAGTTCTTC.